A selection of T cell receptor beta chains follows, all from one sample in a study of shared clonotypes between healthy human individuals. This table comes from immunoSEQ multiplex PCR, and its TCRdb copy is limited to in-frame clones, with some not included. The data show 950,000 to 1,100,000 clones, with about four fifths seen just once and 0.55% to 0.7% held by the top ten. Sample: memory CD4+ T cells from PBMCs. All receptors come from a man aged 18 to 35 in good health. Some clones in this sample may be carry-over from other donors' samples. Both conserved end residues are part of each CDR3.

v_gene | CDR3aa
TRBV11-2 | CASSSVKGRGGEQYF
TRBV30 | CAWSQSLQETQYF
TRBV27 | CASSSLIGNQPQHF
TRBV5-1 | CASSSGDERPLGYTF
TRBV11-2 | CASSLFRAPSYEQYF
TRBV11-3 | CASSLGAGVQFF
TRBV28 | CASRTMRGIDQPQHF
TRBV6-6 | CASTRGDTIYF
TRBV29-1 | CSLTLDPPYEQYF
TRBV7-9 | CASSLEGGTEAFF
TRBV28 | CASSFAGGGKETQYF
TRBV4-1 | CASSQLGTSGSFTYF
TRBV18 | CASSPRDFHNEQFF
TRBV5-1 | CASRLKQDFSGANVLTF
TRBV27 | CAGTRQGAGTSTDTQYF
TRBV11-3 | CASSPTPAVPQYF
TRBV28 | CASSPWTVSGSYNTGELFF
TRBV10-2 | CASSDWSGPESQYF
TRBV7-9 | CASSLGQGTDEQYF
TRBV5-1 | CASSLVGAGEQYF